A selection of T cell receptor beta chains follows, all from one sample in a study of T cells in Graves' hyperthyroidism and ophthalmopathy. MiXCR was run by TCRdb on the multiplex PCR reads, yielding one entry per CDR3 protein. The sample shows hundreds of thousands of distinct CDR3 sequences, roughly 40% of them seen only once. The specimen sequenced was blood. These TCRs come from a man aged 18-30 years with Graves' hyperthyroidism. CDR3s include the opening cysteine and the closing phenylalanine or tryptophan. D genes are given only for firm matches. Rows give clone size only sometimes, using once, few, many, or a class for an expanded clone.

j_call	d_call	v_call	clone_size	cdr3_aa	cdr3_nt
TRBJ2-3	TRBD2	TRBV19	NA	CASSLFRGRGTDTQYF	TGTGCCAGTAGTCTTTTTCGCGGGAGGGGCACAGATACGCAGTATTTT
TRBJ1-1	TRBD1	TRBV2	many	CASTITGAVTEAFF	TGTGCCAGCACCATCACAGGGGCCGTCACTGAAGCTTTCTTT
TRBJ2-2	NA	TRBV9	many	CASRPGLSTGELFF	TGTGCCAGCCGGCCCGGGTTGAGCACCGGGGAGCTGTTTTTT
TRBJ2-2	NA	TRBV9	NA	CASSPRGQGGNTGELFF	TGTGCCAGCAGCCCCCGCGGGCAGGGGGGGAACACCGGGGAGCTGTTTTTT
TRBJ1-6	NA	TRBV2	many	CASSEWEGIFGNSPLHF	TGTGCCAGCAGTGAATGGGAGGGAATCTTTGGTAATTCACCCCTCCACTTT
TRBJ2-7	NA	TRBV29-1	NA	CSVYFDPGREQYF	TGCAGCGTCTACTTCGATCCAGGGCGCGAGCAGTACTTC
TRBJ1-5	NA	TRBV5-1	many	CASSLRAGDQPQHF	TGCGCCAGCAGCTTGAGGGCAGGGGATCAGCCCCAGCATTTT
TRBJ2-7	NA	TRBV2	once	CASRKGTGVEQYF	TGTGCCAGCAGAAAAGGGACGGGGGTCGAGCAGTACTTC
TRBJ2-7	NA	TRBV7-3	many	CASSYDSYEQYF	TGTGCCAGCAGCTACGACAGCTACGAGCAGTACTTC
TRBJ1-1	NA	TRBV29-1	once	CSGALNTEAFF	TGCAGCGGGGCCCTGAACACTGAAGCTTTCTTT
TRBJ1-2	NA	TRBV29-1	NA	CSVEGRQGYGYTF	TGCAGCGTTGAAGGGCGGCAGGGCTATGGCTACACCTTC
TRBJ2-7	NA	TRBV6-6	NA	CASTDASEQYF	TGTGCCAGCACCGACGCGAGCGAGCAGTACTTC
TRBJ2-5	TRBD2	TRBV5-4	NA	CASSLGLAGGTLQETQYF	TGTGCCAGCAGCTTGGGACTAGCGGGGGGGACTCTCCAAGAGACCCAGTACTTC